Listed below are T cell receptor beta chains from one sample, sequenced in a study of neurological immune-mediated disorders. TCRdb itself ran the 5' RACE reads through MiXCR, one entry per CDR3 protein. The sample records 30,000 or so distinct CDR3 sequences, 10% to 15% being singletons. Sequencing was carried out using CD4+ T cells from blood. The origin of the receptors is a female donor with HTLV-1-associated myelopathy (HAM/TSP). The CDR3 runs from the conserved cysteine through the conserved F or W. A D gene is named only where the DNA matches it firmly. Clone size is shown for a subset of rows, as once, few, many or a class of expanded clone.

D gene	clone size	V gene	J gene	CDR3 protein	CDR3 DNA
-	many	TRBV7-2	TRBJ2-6	CASSLSPGANVLTF	TGTGCCAGCAGCTTAAGTCCCGGGGCCAACGTCCTGACTTTC
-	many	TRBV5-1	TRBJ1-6	CASGLRYNSPLHF	TGCGCCAGCGGCCTCAGATATAATTCACCCCTCCACTTT
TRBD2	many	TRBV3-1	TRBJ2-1	CASSQGLAGGPSYNEQFF	TGTGCCAGCAGCCAAGGACTAGCGGGAGGCCCTTCCTACAATGAGCAGTTCTTC
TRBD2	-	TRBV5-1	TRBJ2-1	CASSLTSSYNEQFF	TGCGCCAGCAGCCTGACTAGCAGCTACAATGAGCAGTTCTTC
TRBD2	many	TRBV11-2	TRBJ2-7	CASSSTSGGGYEQYF	TGTGCCAGCAGCTCAACTAGCGGGGGGGGCTACGAGCAGTACTTC
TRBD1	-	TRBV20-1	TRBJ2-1	CSANGRDRGYNEQFF	TGCAGTGCTAATGGGAGAGACAGGGGCTACAATGAGCAGTTCTTC
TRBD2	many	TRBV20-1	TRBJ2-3	CSATSGGAGDTQYF	TGCAGTGCAACAAGCGGGGGGGCCGGAGATACGCAGTATTTT
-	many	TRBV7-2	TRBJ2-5	CASSVQGSGETQYF	TGTGCCAGCAGCGTACAGGGAAGTGGAGAGACCCAGTACTTC
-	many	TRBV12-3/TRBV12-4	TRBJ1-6	CASSRGNPYNSPLHF	TGTGCCAGCAGCCGCGGTAACCCCTATAATTCACCCCTCCACTTT
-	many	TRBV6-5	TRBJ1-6	CASSIQGSPLHF	TGTGCCAGCAGTATCCAGGGTTCACCCCTCCACTTT
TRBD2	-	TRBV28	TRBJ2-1	CASIPLAGEFEQFF	TGTGCCAGCATCCCGCTAGCGGGAGAGTTTGAGCAGTTCTTC
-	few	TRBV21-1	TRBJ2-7	CASSKAFGTGDYEQYF	TGTGCCAGCAGCAAAGCTTTCGGGACAGGGGACTACGAGCAGTACTTC
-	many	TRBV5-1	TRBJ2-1	CASSLELGNEQFF	TGCGCCAGCAGCTTGGAGTTAGGGAATGAGCAGTTCTTC
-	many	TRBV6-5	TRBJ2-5	CASAPTGPGETQYF	TGTGCCAGCGCACCGACAGGACCGGGTGAGACCCAGTACTTC
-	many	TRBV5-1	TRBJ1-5	CASSLMPEKGQPQHF	TGCGCCAGCAGCTTGATGCCGGAAAAGGGTCAGCCCCAGCATTTT
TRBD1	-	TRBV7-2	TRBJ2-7	CASSLDSGQGGNYF	TGTGCCAGCAGCTTAGACTCCGGACAGGGGGGAAATTACTTC
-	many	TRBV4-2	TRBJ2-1	CASSHDPLAGRQDNEQFF	TGTGCCAGCAGCCATGACCCTCTGGCGGGGCGTCAAGACAATGAGCAGTTCTTC
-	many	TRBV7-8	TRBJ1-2	CASSLGAVWYGYTF	TGTGCCAGCAGCTTAGGGGCGGTTTGGTATGGCTACACCTTC
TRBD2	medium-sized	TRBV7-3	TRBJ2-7	CASSSGLAGSEQYF	TGTGCCAGCAGCTCGGGACTAGCGGGAAGCGAGCAGTACTTC
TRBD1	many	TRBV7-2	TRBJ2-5	CASSPPGTAQETQYF	TGTGCCAGCAGCCCGCCCGGGACAGCCCAAGAGACCCAGTACTTC
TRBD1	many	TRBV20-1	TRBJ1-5	CSAPSTGDNQPQHF	TGCAGTGCTCCGTCGACAGGGGACAATCAGCCCCAGCATTTT
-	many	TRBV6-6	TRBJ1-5	CATTKAGGTSNQPQHF	TGTGCCACTACCAAGGCGGGAGGGACCAGCAATCAGCCCCAGCATTTT
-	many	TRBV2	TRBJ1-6	CASRGIGSPLHF	TGTGCCAGCAGGGGAATAGGATCACCCCTCCACTTT
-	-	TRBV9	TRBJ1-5	CASSVGPNQPQHF	TGTGCCAGCAGCGTAGGGCCTAATCAGCCCCAGCATTTT
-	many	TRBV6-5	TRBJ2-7	CASSYSKQDEQYF	TGTGCCAGCAGTTACTCGAAACAGGACGAGCAGTACTTC
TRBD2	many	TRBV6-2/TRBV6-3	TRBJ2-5	CASPGTSGKETQYF	TGTGCCAGCCCCGGGACTAGCGGGAAAGAGACCCAGTACTTC
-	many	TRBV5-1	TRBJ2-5	CASSFQGTRETQYF	TGCGCCAGCAGCTTCCAGGGGACTCGGGAGACCCAGTACTTC
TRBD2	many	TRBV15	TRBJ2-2	CATSRELAGVNTGELFF	TGTGCCACCAGCAGAGAACTAGCGGGAGTCAACACCGGGGAGCTGTTTTTT
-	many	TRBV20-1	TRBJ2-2	CSASLHDQTGELFF	TGCAGTGCTAGCCTACATGATCAAACCGGGGAGCTGTTTTTT
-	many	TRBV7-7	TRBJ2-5	CASSWTDQETQYF	TGTGCTAGCAGCTGGACAGATCAAGAGACCCAGTACTTC
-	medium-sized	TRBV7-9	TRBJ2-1	CASSLVRGASNEQFF	TGTGCCAGCAGCTTAGTACGGGGGGCCAGCAATGAGCAGTTCTTC
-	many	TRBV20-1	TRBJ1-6	CSARSGSSYNSPLHF	TGCAGTGCTAGGTCCGGGAGCTCCTATAATTCACCCCTCCACTTT
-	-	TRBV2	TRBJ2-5	CASSEDGLGETQYF	TGTGCCAGCAGTGAGGATGGGCTCGGGGAGACCCAGTACTTC
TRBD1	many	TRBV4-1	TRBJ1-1	CASTPTGAVAEAFF	TGCGCCAGCACCCCAACAGGGGCAGTTGCTGAAGCTTTCTTT
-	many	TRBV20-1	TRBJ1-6	CSAREQVNSPLHF	TGCAGTGCTAGAGAACAGGTTAATTCACCCCTCCACTTT
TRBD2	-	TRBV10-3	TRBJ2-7	CAISPTTSGSMRYEQYF	TGTGCCATCAGTCCTACCACTAGCGGGAGTATGAGGTACGAGCAGTACTTC
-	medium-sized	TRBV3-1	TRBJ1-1	CASSQDPGNTEAFF	TGTGCCAGCAGCCAAGATCCGGGAAACACTGAAGCTTTCTTT
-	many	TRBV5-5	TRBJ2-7	CASSLGQLAGEQYF	TGTGCCAGCAGCTTGGGACAGCTCGCGGGCGAGCAGTACTTC
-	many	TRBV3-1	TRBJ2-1	CASSRYSSGVSYNEQFF	TGTGCCAGCAGTCGCTACAGTAGCGGCGTCTCCTACAATGAGCAGTTCTTC
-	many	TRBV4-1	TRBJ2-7	CASSLIGLPYEQYF	TGCGCCAGCAGCCTCATAGGACTTCCCTACGAGCAGTACTTC
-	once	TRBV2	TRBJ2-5	CASSVGGDTQYF	TGTGCCAGCAGCGTCGGTGGAGATACACAGTACTTC
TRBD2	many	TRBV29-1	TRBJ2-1	CSVGTSGRGNEQFF	TGCAGCGTGGGGACTAGCGGGAGAGGCAATGAGCAGTTCTTC
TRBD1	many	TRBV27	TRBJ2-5	CARGQGETQYF	TGTGCCAGAGGACAGGGAGAGACCCAGTACTTC
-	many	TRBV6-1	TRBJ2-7	CASSDSLAGYEQYF	TGTGCCAGCAGTGACTCACTAGCAGGCTACGAGCAGTACTTC
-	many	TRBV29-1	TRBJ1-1	CSVEDFRNTEAFF	TGCAGCGTTGAAGATTTCAGGAACACTGAAGCTTTCTTT
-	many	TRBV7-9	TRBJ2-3	CASSRKTLASDTQYF	TGTGCCAGCAGCCGGAAGACCTTAGCCTCAGATACGCAGTATTTT
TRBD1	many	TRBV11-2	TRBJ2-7	CASSLVSQGAGEQYF	TGTGCCAGCAGCTTAGTTTCACAGGGGGCGGGGGAGCAGTACTTC
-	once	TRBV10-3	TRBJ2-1	CAIMRTLSTDTQFF	TGTGCCATCATGCGGACACTAAGCACAGATACGCAGTTCTTC
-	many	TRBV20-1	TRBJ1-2	CSAQSLTDYGYTF	TGCAGTGCTCAGTCCTTAACAGACTATGGCTACACCTTC
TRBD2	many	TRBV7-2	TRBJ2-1	CASSFQGGGGEQFF	TGTGCCAGCAGCTTTCAGGGCGGGGGGGGCGAGCAGTTCTTC
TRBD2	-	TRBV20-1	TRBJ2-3	CSSSSAGGHTYTQYF	TGCAGTTCTAGTTCGGCGGGGGGCCACACATATACGCAGTATTTT
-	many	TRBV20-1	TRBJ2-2	CSSLVDTGELFF	TGCAGTTCTTTGGTGGACACCGGGGAGCTGTTTTTT
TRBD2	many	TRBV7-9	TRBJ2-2	CASSLVYIGTSGNPNTGELFF	TGTGCCAGCAGCTTAGTGTATATAGGGACTAGCGGAAATCCGAACACCGGGGAGCTGTTTTTT
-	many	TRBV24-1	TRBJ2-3	CATRGAGFTDTQYF	TGTGCCACCAGGGGAGCGGGCTTCACAGATACGCAGTATTTT